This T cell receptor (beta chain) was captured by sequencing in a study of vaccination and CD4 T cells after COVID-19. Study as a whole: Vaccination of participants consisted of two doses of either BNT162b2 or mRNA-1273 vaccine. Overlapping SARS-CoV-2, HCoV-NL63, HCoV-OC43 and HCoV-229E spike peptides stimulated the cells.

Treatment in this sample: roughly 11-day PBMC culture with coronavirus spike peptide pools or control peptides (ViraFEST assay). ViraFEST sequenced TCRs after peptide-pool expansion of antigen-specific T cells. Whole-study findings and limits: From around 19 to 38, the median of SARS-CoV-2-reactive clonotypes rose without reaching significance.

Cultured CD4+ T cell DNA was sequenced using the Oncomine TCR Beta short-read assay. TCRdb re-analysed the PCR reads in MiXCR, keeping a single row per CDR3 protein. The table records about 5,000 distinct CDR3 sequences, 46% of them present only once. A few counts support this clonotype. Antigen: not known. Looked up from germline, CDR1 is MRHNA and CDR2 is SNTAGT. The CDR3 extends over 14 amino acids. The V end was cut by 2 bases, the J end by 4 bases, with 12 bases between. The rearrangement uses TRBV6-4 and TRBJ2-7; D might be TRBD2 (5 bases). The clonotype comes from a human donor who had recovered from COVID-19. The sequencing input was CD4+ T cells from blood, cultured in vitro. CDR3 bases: TGTGCCAGCAGTGACCCCGAGGAGGTTTACGAGCAGTACTTC. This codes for CASSDPEEVYEQYF.